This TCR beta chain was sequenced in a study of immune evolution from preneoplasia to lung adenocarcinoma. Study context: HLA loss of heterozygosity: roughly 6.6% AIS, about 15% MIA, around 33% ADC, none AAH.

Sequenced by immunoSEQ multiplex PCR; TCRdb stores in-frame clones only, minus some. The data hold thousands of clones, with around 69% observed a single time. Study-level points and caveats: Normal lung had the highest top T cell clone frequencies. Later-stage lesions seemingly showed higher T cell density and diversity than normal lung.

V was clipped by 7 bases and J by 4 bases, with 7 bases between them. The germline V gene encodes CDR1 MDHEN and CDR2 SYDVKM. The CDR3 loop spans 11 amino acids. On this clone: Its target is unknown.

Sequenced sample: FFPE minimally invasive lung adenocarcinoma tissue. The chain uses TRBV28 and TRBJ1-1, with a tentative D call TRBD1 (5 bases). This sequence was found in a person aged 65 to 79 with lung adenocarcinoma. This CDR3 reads CASKGPTEAFF. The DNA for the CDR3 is TGTGCCAGCAAGGGGCCCACTGAAGCTTTCTTT.